This T cell receptor beta chain was sequenced during a study of OX40 agonist ivuxolimab in advanced cancers. Whole-study findings and limits: Relative to CD4+, CD8+ T cells held more expanded clones on average. Both CD4+ and CD8+ T cell populations in blood had undergone clonal expansion by week 6 at 0.1 to 3.0 mg/kg.

The V segment lost 6 bases and the J segment 7 bases; nucleotides outside the gene matches: 8. Per the germline V gene, CDR1 is MNHEY and CDR2 is SVGAGI. The CDR3 totals 13 residues. Assay: immunoSEQ multiplex PCR; the TCRdb copy retains only in-frame clones and omits some. The sample carries roughly 90,000 clones, 94% recorded once. Regarding this clone: Its cognate antigen is unknown.

The sequence was collected from an adult with an advanced solid tumor such as melanoma, head and neck, liver or kidney cancer. The chain combines TRBV6-5 with TRBJ1-2, with 7 bases aligning to TRBD1. Sequenced material: CD4+ or CD8+ T cells sorted from blood, taken in a trial of the OX40 agonist ivuxolimab. The CDR3 coding sequence is TGTGCCAGCAGCCTCGGACAGGCGGCTGGCTACACCTTC. It yields the protein CASSLGQAAGYTF.